Sequencing of this T cell receptor (beta chain) was carried out in a study of blood T cells in healthy people across ages. V was clipped by 4 bases and J by 8 bases, with 12 bases between them. CDR1 SGHTA and CDR2 FQGTGA come from the germline V gene. The CDR3 contains 13 residues. A J-beta primer mix and a sample-barcoded 5' primer were used in a second PCR of roughly 7 to 12 cycles. TCRdb reanalysed the 5' RACE reads using MiXCR and keeps one entry per CDR3 protein. The table lists 650,000 to 900,000 distinct CDR3 sequences, around 62% of them singletons. Sequences were obtained from blood. The TCR originated in a man between 25 and 39 years old in good health. V usage is TRBV7-3 and J usage is TRBJ1-5; TRBD1 might be the D (5 bases). CDR3 nucleotides: TGTGCCAGCAGCTCCGACAGTTTTGAGCCCCAGCATTTT. It yields the protein CASSSDSFEPQHF.